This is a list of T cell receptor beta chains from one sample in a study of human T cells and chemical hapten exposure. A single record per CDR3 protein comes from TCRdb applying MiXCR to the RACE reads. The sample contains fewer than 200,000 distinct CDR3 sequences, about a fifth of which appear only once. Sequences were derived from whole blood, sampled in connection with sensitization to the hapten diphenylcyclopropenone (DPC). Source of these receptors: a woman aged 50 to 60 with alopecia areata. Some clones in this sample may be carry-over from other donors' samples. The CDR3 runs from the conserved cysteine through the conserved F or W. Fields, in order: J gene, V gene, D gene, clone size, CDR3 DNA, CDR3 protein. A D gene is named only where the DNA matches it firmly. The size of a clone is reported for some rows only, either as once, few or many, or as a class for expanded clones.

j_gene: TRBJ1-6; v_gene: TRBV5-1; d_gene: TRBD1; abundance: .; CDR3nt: TGCGCCAGCAGCTCCGGGACAGAATATTCACCCCTCCACTTT; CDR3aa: CASSSGTEYSPLHF
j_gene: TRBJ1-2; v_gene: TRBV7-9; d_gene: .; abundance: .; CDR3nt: TGTGCCAGCAGCTTAGTATCAGATTATGGCTACACCTTC; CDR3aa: CASSLVSDYGYTF
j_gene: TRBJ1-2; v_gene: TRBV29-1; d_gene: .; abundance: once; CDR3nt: TGCAGCGTTGTCGTTGGACAATATGGCTACACCTTC; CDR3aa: CSVVVGQYGYTF
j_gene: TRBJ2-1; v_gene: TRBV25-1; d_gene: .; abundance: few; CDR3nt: TGTGCCAGCAGTGAATATGCAGCCAAGAGCTCCTACAATGAGCAGTTCTTC; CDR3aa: CASSEYAAKSSYNEQFF
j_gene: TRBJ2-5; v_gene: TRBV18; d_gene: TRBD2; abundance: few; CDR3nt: TGTGCCAGCTCACCTATCTCCGGGACTAGCGGGGTTCAAGAGACCCAGTACTTC; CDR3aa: CASSPISGTSGVQETQYF
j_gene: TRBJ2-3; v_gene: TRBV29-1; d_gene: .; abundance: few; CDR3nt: TGCAGCGTTGAAGGGGGGGGCGGGCGCACAGATACGCAGTATTTT; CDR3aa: CSVEGGGGRTDTQYF
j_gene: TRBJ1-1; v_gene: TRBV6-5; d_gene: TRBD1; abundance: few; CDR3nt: TGTGCCAGCAGTAAACAGGGGCCATTCGTTAACACTGAAGCTTTCTTT; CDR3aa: CASSKQGPFVNTEAFF
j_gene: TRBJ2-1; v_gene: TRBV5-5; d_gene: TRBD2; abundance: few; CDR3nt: TGTGCCAGCAGCTTAACTCTAGCGGGAGGCAATGAGCAGTTCTTC; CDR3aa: CASSLTLAGGNEQFF
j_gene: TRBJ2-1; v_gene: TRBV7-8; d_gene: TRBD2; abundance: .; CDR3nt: TGTGCCAGCAGCTCTAGACTAGCGGGAGAGGCCTTCTACAATGAGCAGTTCTTC; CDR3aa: CASSSRLAGEAFYNEQFF
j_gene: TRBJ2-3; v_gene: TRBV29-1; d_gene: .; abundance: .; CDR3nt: TGCAGCGTCCCCGGGACTGATGGAGATACGCAGTATTTT; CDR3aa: CSVPGTDGDTQYF
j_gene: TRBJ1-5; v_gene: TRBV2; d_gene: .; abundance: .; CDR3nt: TGTGCCAGCAGCGGTGGGGGGGGCGGCCAGCCCCAGCATTTT; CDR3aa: CASSGGGGGQPQHF
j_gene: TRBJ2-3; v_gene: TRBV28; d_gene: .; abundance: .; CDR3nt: TGTGCCAGCAGTCTTAGCGGAGCCTCTAGCACAGATACGCAGTATTTT; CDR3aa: CASSLSGASSTDTQYF